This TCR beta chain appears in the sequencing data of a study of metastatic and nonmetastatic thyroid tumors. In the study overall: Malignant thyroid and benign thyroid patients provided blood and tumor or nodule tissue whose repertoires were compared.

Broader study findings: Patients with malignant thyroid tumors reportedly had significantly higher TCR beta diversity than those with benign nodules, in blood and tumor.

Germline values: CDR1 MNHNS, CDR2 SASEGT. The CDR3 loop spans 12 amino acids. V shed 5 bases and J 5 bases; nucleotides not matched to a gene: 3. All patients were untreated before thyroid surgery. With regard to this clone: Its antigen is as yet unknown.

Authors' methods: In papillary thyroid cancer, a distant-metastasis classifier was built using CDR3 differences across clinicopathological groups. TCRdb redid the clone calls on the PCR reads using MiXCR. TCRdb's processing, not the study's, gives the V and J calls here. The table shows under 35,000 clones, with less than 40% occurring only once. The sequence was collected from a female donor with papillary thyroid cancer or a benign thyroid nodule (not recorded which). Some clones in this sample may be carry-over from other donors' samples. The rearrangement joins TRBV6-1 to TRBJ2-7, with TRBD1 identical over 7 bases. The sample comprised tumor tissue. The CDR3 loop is CASSLTGNEQYF. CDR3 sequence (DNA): TGTGCCAGCAGTCTGACAGGGAACGAGCAGTACTTC.